A selection of T cell receptor beta chains follows, all from one sample in a study of shared clonotypes between healthy human individuals. Data came from immunoSEQ multiplex PCR; TCRdb stores just in-frame clones and leaves some out. The data hold under 750,000 clones, with 55% to 75% observed a single time. The sequenced sample was memory CD4+ T cells sorted from blood. These receptors originate from a woman in her 30s in good health. CDR3s include the opening cysteine and the closing phenylalanine or tryptophan. D genes are given only for firm matches. Some rows have no size entry. The others give once, few or many, or a class for an expanded clone.

D gene	V gene	J gene	clone size	CDR3 protein	CDR3 DNA
.	TRBV25-1	TRBJ2-7	.	CASARDGSYEQYF	TGTGCCAGCGCGAGGGACGGATCCTACGAGCAGTACTTC
TRBD2	TRBV11-2	TRBJ2-3	.	CASRRIAGGLESTQYF	TGTGCCAGCAGGCGCATAGCGGGAGGCCTGGAGAGTACGCAGTATTTT
.	TRBV7-3	TRBJ2-1	.	CASSQTPINEQFF	TGTGCCAGCAGCCAAACCCCAATCAATGAGCAGTTCTTC
.	TRBV28	TRBJ2-5	.	CASSPGPSGETQYF	TGTGCCAGCAGTCCGGGACCTTCTGGGGAGACCCAGTACTTC
TRBD2	TRBV5-1	TRBJ2-3	.	CASSSGLKSHTDTQYF	TGCGCCAGCAGCTCGGGACTAAAAAGTCACACAGATACGCAGTATTTT
TRBD1	TRBV28	TRBJ1-2	once	CASAVTGIANYGYTF	TGTGCCAGCGCCGTGACAGGGATAGCTAACTATGGCTACACCTTC
.	TRBV11-3	TRBJ2-7	.	CASSLSGQAYEQYF	TGTGCCAGCAGCTTATCGGGACAAGCTTACGAGCAGTACTTC
.	TRBV7-6	TRBJ1-4	many	CASSLGGSREKLFF	TGTGCCAGCAGCTTAGGGGGTTCCCGCGAAAAACTGTTTTTT
TRBD1	TRBV28	TRBJ2-6	.	CASSRRTGTNVLTF	TGTGCCAGCAGTCGCCGGACAGGGACCAACGTCCTGACTTTC
.	TRBV5-1	TRBJ2-7	.	CASRARYEQYF	TGCGCCAGCCGGGCGAGGTACGAGCAGTACTTC
TRBD2	TRBV7-6	TRBJ2-4	many	CASSPKDVRGREGQYF	TGTGCCAGCAGCCCAAAAGACGTACGTGGGCGGGAGGGCCAGTACTTC
.	TRBV11-2	TRBJ2-7	.	CASSLARGYDSEQYF	TGTGCCAGCAGCTTAGCAAGGGGGTATGACTCCGAGCAGTACTTC
TRBD2	TRBV14	TRBJ2-7	.	CASSQGLAELYEQYF	TGTGCCAGCAGCCAGGGGCTAGCGGAGCTCTACGAGCAGTACTTC
.	TRBV29-1	TRBJ1-3	.	CSASHTRNTIYF	TGCAGCGCTAGTCACACCCGAAACACCATATATTTT
TRBD2	TRBV27	TRBJ2-1	.	CASSLSKLAGGGNEQFF	TGTGCCAGCAGTTTATCGAAGCTAGCGGGAGGGGGGAATGAGCAGTTCTTC
.	TRBV6-1	TRBJ2-7	.	CASSVTGEQYF	TGTGCCAGCAGTGTAACGGGGGAGCAGTACTTC
TRBD1	TRBV18	TRBJ2-5	.	CASSRDRAQETQYF	TGTGCCAGCTCACGGGACAGGGCCCAAGAGACCCAGTACTTC
.	TRBV28	TRBJ2-7	.	CASNQHGQGNYEQYF	TGTGCCAGCAATCAACACGGCCAGGGGAACTACGAGCAGTACTTC
TRBD2	TRBV6-1	TRBJ2-7	.	CASSEGGLVFGEQYF	TGTGCCAGCAGTGAAGGAGGACTAGTTTTTGGCGAGCAGTACTTC
.	TRBV21-1	TRBJ2-1	.	CASSKCYPWVLGYNEQFF	TGTGCCAGCAGCAAATGTTACCCGTGGGTCCTCGGATACAATGAGCAGTTCTTC
TRBD2	TRBV5-1	TRBJ2-6	.	CASSSPPGGSGANVLTF	TGCGCCAGCAGCTCCCCTCCGGGGGGATCTGGGGCCAACGTCCTGACTTTC
.	TRBV4-1	TRBJ1-1	.	CASSQVPGQNTEAFF	TGCGCCAGCAGCCAAGTTCCCGGCCAGAACACTGAAGCTTTCTTT
.	TRBV2	TRBJ2-3	.	CASTREIVGDTQYF	TGTGCCAGCACTCGGGAGATTGTGGGAGATACGCAGTATTTT
TRBD2	TRBV11-2	TRBJ2-7	.	CASSLGLAGAGEQYF	TGTGCCAGCAGCCTCGGACTAGCGGGAGCAGGAGAGCAGTACTTC
TRBD2	TRBV14	TRBJ2-7	.	CASSRGLAGSYEQYF	TGTGCCAGCAGCCGAGGACTAGCGGGATCCTACGAGCAGTACTTC
.	TRBV9	TRBJ1-5	.	CASSVRPAYSNQPQHF	TGTGCCAGCAGCGTAAGACCAGCCTATAGCAATCAGCCCCAGCATTTT
TRBD1	TRBV7-2	TRBJ1-4	.	CATSTGTGGGKLFF	TGTGCCACCTCAACTGGGACAGGGGGCGGAAAACTGTTTTTT
TRBD1	TRBV28	TRBJ2-7	.	CASSFNRGLQYF	TGTGCCAGCAGTTTTAACAGGGGCCTACAGTACTTC
TRBD1	TRBV5-8	TRBJ2-5	few	CASSAWTFGTGVAGTQYF	TGTGCCAGCAGCGCCTGGACCTTCGGGACAGGGGTTGCGGGGACCCAGTACTTC
.	TRBV7-3	TRBJ2-2	.	CASSLLNTGELFF	TGTGCCAGCAGCTTACTGAACACCGGGGAGCTGTTTTTT
.	TRBV9	TRBJ1-1	.	CASSPRQENTEAFF	TGTGCCAGCAGCCCAAGACAGGAGAACACTGAAGCTTTCTTT
TRBD1	TRBV5-1	TRBJ2-7	.	CASGGTGGYEQYF	TGCGCCAGCGGCGGGACAGGGGGCTACGAGCAGTACTTC
.	TRBV7-2	TRBJ2-4	.	CASSLTQGGRDF	TGTGCCAGCAGCCTTACACAGGGTGGGAGGGACTTC
.	TRBV28	TRBJ1-1	.	CASRHRPDSLVEVMNTEAFF	TGTGCCAGCAGACACCGACCTGATTCCCTAGTGGAGGTCATGAACACTGAAGCTTTCTTT
TRBD2	TRBV5-4	TRBJ2-1	.	CASSSGVAGGHEQFF	TGTGCCAGCAGCAGCGGCGTAGCGGGAGGCCATGAGCAGTTCTTC
TRBD1	TRBV19	TRBJ2-7	.	CASSSWTGERDEQYF	TGTGCCAGTAGTTCTTGGACAGGGGAACGGGACGAGCAGTACTTC
TRBD1	TRBV10-3	TRBJ1-2	once	CAISEFGTGGSDTF	TGTGCCATCAGCGAATTTGGGACAGGGGGCTCAGATACCTTC
.	TRBV5-1	TRBJ2-2	.	CASSLGVTNTGELFF	TGCGCCAGCAGCTTGGGCGTAACGAACACCGGGGAGCTGTTTTTT
.	TRBV27	TRBJ2-4	.	CASKDWGAKNIQYF	TGTGCCAGCAAGGACTGGGGTGCCAAAAACATTCAGTACTTC